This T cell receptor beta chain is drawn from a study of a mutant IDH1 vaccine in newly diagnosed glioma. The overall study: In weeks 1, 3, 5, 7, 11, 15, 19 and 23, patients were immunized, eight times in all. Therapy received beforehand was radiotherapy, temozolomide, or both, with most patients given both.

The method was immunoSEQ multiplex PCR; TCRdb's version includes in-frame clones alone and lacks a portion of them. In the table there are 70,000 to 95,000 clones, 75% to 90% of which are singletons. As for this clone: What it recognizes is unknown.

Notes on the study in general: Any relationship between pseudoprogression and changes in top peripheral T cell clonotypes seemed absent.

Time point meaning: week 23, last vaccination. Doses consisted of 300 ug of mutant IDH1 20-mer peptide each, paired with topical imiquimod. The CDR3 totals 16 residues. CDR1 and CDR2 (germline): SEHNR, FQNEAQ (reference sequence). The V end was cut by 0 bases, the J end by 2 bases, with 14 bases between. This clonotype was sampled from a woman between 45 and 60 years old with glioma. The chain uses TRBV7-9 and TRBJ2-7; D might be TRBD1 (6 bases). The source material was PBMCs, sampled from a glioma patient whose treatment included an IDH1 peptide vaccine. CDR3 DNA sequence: TGTGCCAGCAGCTTAGCCCGGGGCAGGGGAGCCTACGAGCAGTACTTC. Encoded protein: CASSLARGRGAYEQYF.